This TCR beta chain derives from a study of regulatory T cells in long-lasting Graves disease (dated by TCRdb to about 2021). Describing the broader study: Persistent Graves' disease was defined as antithyroid drug treatment for over 5 years with persistently positive TSH receptor autoantibodies. Persistent Graves' disease patients were compared with newly diagnosed Graves' disease patients by peripheral blood TCR sequencing and RNA sequencing. The study took place in China and was registered as a clinical trial. A total of around 35 samples underwent TCR sequencing, from around 13 patients with persistent Graves' disease and approximately 20 patients with newly diagnosed Graves' disease. In the clinical cohort, patients with persistent Graves' disease had used antithyroid drugs for an average of about 9.4 years. Summary of the overall study and its limitations: Only peripheral blood was studied, because thyroid tissue, the primary lesion, was inaccessible. Patients with persistent disease shared more public clonotypes (about 2,500) than newly diagnosed patients did (966). TRBV28, TRBJ1-2 and TRBJ2-5 were preferentially used in persistent disease, while TRBV20-1 and TRBJ2-1 were favored in newly diagnosed disease. The authors noted that the small sample size was a limitation that may lower accuracy. Compared with newly diagnosed patients, patients with persistent Graves' disease had lower TCR Shannon entropy and fewer highly expanded clones, which suggests clonal expansion. Only the TCR beta chain was sequenced and analyzed.

From a lookup of the germline V gene (reference sequence), CDR1 and CDR2 are LGHDT and YNNKEL. The CDR3 goes from the cysteine to the phenylalanine over 13 residues. The retained sequence is limited to the CDR3, 39 bases, with the frame set at the first base. V and J are truncated by 1 base and 6 bases respectively, leaving an intervening sequence of 7 bases. This clonotype occurred many times. It has no known antigen specificity. No base-level quality is on record; no much larger clone is a single base apart. What this sample's time point label stands for: persistent/refractory GD, antithyroid drugs over 5 years with positive TRAb. For both TCR sequencing and RNA sequencing, RNA was extracted from PBMCs using TRIzol. Graves' disease was diagnosed according to American Thyroid Association guidelines. Patients were recruited from an endocrinology department in Xi'an, China. From each patient, about 8.9 milliliters of peripheral blood was collected into an EDTA anticoagulant tube. Ficoll Paque Plus density gradient separation was used to isolate PBMCs, and no additional T cell sorting was done. An Agilent 2100 Bioanalyzer and agarose gel were used to check RNA quality, while a NanoDrop 2000 measured RNA concentration.

Library creation used multiplex PCR. Sequencing was performed on an Illumina HiSeq 4000. iRepertoire HTBI primers and Arm-PCR amplification of CDR3 regions were used to construct TCR beta libraries. Gel purification was performed on PCR products prior to sequencing. On the authors' methods: Gene usage analysis of CDR3 amino acid clonotypes relied on the roughly 64 TRBV and 14 TRBJ segments identified across samples. COPE and FqMerger were used to merge filtered high-quality paired reads into contigs. BLAST was used to align contigs to IMGT TRBV, TRBD and TRBJ reference genes, and CDR3 was defined according to IMGT. Any clonotype with a frequency above 0.1% was counted as a highly expanded clone. Shannon entropy was used to measure repertoire diversity, and the Gini coefficient was used to measure V-J evenness. Clonotypes shared by more than one individual were considered public. TCRdb reworked the public reads: Q25 trimming with fastp, MiXCR clone assembly, productive beta chains retained. Entries are consolidated by CDR3 protein sequence, retaining the most common genes and DNA. The V and J calls reflect TCRdb's pipeline rather than the authors' work. This sample has 310,000 or so distinct CDR3 sequences in its table, and around 21% of those were observed once. The ten largest clonotypes hold about 61% of the sample.

The specimen was peripheral blood mononuclear cells (PBMCs), collected when the disease was refractory, from a patient treated with antithyroid drugs. The V and J genes are TRBV3-1 and TRBJ1-5; the D gene cannot be resolved reliably. This receptor was taken from a female donor with Graves disease. This receptor carries the CDR3 CASSQGVTQPQHF. The nucleotide sequence is given as TGTGCCAGCAGCCAAGGGGTGACTCAGCCCCAGCATTTT.